These 32 T cell receptor gamma chains came from one sample sequenced in a study of gamma-delta chains in newborns, infants, children. TCRdb processed the reads again with the CATT caller. The sample contains 4,000 or so gamma-chain clones, about 63% of which appear only once. Sequencing was carried out using blood. The receptors shown here come from a child who was a newborn, infant or young child, either healthy, febrile or measles-vaccinated (not recorded which).

J is TRGJ1 or TRGJ2 and V is TRGV4. TCRdb does not report a J gene; here it was assigned by matching the DNA to germline references. J gave up 7 bases and V 0 bases, and 9 bases lay outside the gene matches. CDR3 size: 14 residues. Per germline, CDR1 EGSTGY and CDR2 YDSYTSSV. The CDR3 here is CATWDGPFGYKKLF. DNA for the CDR3: TGTGCCACCTGGGATGGGCCCTTTGGGTATAAGAAACTCTTT.

The J gene is TRGJP, the V gene TRGV9. Assignment of the J gene here rests on matching the DNA to germline, because TCRdb gives none. V was clipped by 3 bases and J by 7 bases; unmatched bases: 9. The CDR3 sequence is 17 residues long. Germline assignment: CDR1 GITISATS and CDR2 ISYDGTV (reference sequence). CDR3 nucleotides: TGTGCCTTGTGGGAGTCGCGTGTGGAGTTGGGCAAAAAAATCAAGGTATTT. Its translation is CALWESRVELGKKIKVF.

With regard to this clone: Other DNA sequences in this specimen translate into the identical CDR3. The chain joins TRGV9 to TRGJ1 or TRGJ2. TCRdb carries no J gene annotation; the J gene was assigned here by matching the DNA with germline. The CDR3 sequence is 11 residues long. From germline, CDR1 is GITISATS and CDR2 ISYDGTV (reference sequence). After removal of 6 bases from V and 10 bases from J, the junction contained 9 bases not matched to a gene. As DNA, the CDR3 is TGTGCCTTGTGGAGCTCCTCCAAGAAACTCTTT. This gives the protein CALWSSSKKLF.

Only a few counts were recorded for this clone. This chain links TRGV9 with TRGJP. The J gene comes from matching the DNA to germline here; TCRdb lacks it. CDR1 is GITISATS, CDR2 ISYDGTV, per germline (reference sequence). The CDR3 is made up of 18 amino acids. J lost 4 bases, V lost 0 bases, and 6 bases had no gene match. For the CDR3, the DNA is TGTGCCTTGTGGGAGGTGCTTCCCCAAGAGTTGGGCAAAAAAATCAAGGTATTT. This codes for CALWEVLPQELGKKIKVF.

For the CDR3, the DNA is TGTGCCTTGTGGGACCTCAATTATTATAAGAAACTCTTT. Its protein product is CALWDLNYYKKLF. The rearrangement links TRGV9 to TRGJ1 or TRGJ2. No J gene is reported in TCRdb; it was inferred here by comparing the DNA with germline. V shed 4 bases and J 1 base; nucleotides not matched to a gene: 4. This CDR3 is 13 amino acids long. Germline V gives CDR1 GITISATS, CDR2 ISYDGTV (reference sequence).

In this sample, this clone turned up a few times. The rearrangement uses TRGV9 and TRGJP. The J gene was not available in TCRdb and was assigned here by matching the DNA to germline segments. The trim removed 3 bases at V and 9 bases at J, leaving 11 bases unmatched. The CDR3 contains 17 residues. The germline V gene has CDR1 GITISATS and CDR2 ISYDGTV (reference sequence). CDR3 nucleotides: TGTGCCTTGTGGGAGTCCAATCAGGGGTTGGGCAAAAAAATCAAGGTATTT. It specifies CALWESNQGLGKKIKVF.

About this clone itself: It may be a read error: a sequence one base away is much more abundant. The sample has other DNA sequences that encode this CDR3 too. The genes are TRGV9 and TRGJP. The J gene was missing in TCRdb and was found by matching the end of the DNA to germline. Germline V gene lookup returns CDR1 GITISATS and CDR2 ISYDGTV (reference sequence). CDR3 length equals 17 residues. The CDR3 protein is CALWEISQELGKKIKVF. CDR3 nucleotide sequence: TGCGCCTTGTGGGAGATCTCGCAAGAGTTGGGCAAAAAAATCAAGGTATTT.

The V call is TRGV4, the J call TRGJ1 or TRGJ2. The J gene, left out of TCRdb, was set here by checking the DNA against germline. V dropped 0 bases and J dropped 11; count of bases not matched to a gene: 10. Germline-derived CDR1 and CDR2 are EGSTGY and YDSYTSSV. The CDR3 totals 13 residues. The CDR3 loop is CATWDGRWGEKLF. The CDR3 DNA sequence: TGTGCCACCTGGGATGGGCGATGGGGTGAGAAACTCTTT.

V and J are TRGV8 and TRGJP1. No J gene is reported in TCRdb; it was inferred here by comparing the DNA with germline. V shed 4 bases, J shed 0 bases, and the junction held 11 bases outside the gene matches. The CDR3 is 17 residues long. Per germline, CDR1 VENAVY and CDR2 YDSYNSRV. Written as DNA, the CDR3 is TGTGCCACCTGGGACGGAATTCTACATACCACTGGTTGGTTCAAGATATTT. It yields the protein CATWDGILHTTGWFKIF.

Concerning this clone: In the same sample, other DNA sequences code for this CDR3. V gene TRGV8 combines with J gene TRGJ1 or TRGJ2. Matching the DNA to germline supplied the J gene, which TCRdb does not give. Trimming removed 3 bases from V and 7 bases from J; junction bases left unmatched: 3. Per the germline V gene, CDR1 is VENAVY and CDR2 is YDSYNSRV. This CDR3 spans 11 amino acids. CDR3 sequence: CATWDPYKKLF. CDR3 DNA: TGTGCCACCTGGGATCCATATAAGAAACTCTTT.

The DNA for the CDR3 is TGTGCCTTGTGGGAGGTGAATCCCCCAGAGTTGGGCAAAAAAATCAAGGTATTT. Translating gives CALWEVNPPELGKKIKVF. The chain couples TRGV9 to TRGJP. The J gene, left out of TCRdb, was set here by checking the DNA against germline. With 0 bases clipped from V and 6 bases from J, the junction kept 8 bases outside the gene matches. This CDR3 has 18 amino acids. Germline assignment: CDR1 GITISATS and CDR2 ISYDGTV (reference sequence).

The V and J genes are TRGV4 and TRGJP2. The J gene was missing in TCRdb and was found by matching the end of the DNA to germline. The germline CDR1 and CDR2 sequences are EGSTGY and YDSYTSSV. The CDR3 contains 16 residues. The ends lost 2 bases at V and 4 bases at J; junction bases unmatched: 10. This CDR3 is CATWDEGIASDWIKTF. The CDR3 DNA reads as TGTGCCACCTGGGATGAGGGAATCGCTAGTGATTGGATCAAGACGTTT.

The chain carries TRGV9 and TRGJ1 or TRGJ2. The CDR3 is made up of 13 amino acids. V trimming: 0 bases; J trimming: 1 base; junction bases outside the gene matches: 0. CDR1 is GITISATS and CDR2 is ISYDGTV in the germline V gene (reference sequence). The CDR3 DNA reads TGTGCCTTGTGGGAGGTGAATTATTATAAGAAACTCTTT. It yields the protein CALWEVNYYKKLF.

V usage is TRGV5 and J usage is TRGJ1 or TRGJ2. The J gene, not given by TCRdb, was assigned here from a germline match of the nucleotide sequence. This CDR3 is built from 13 residues. Germline-derived CDR1 and CDR2 are VINAFY and YDVSNSKD. Trimming cost V 0 bases and J 4 bases; bases outside gene matches: 3. The CDR3 is CATWDRQYYKKLF. The DNA of the CDR3 is TGTGCCACCTGGGACAGGCAATATTATAAGAAACTCTTT.

The sample holds one count of this clone. At one boundary the junction diverges from the germline segment, which might be a read error. V gene TRGV9 combines with J gene TRGJP. Matching the DNA to germline supplied the J gene, which TCRdb does not give. CDR1 GITISATS and CDR2 ISYDGTV come from the germline V gene (reference sequence). This CDR3 has 17 amino acids. The CDR3 loop is CALWENKQELDKKIKVF. CDR3 bases: TGTGCCTTGTGGGAGAATAAGCAAGAGTTGGACAAAAAAATCAAGGTATTT.

Of note for this clone: Other DNA sequences within the sample encode an identical CDR3. The rearrangement uses TRGV2 and TRGJ1 or TRGJ2. TCRdb offers no J gene call, so here the DNA was matched to germline to obtain one. V was pared by 0 bases and J by 6 bases, with 8 bases of the junction left unmatched. Germline assignment: CDR1 EGSNGY and CDR2 YDSYNSKV. The CDR3 spans 14 residues. The CDR3 reads CATWDGPAGYKKLF. The DNA of the CDR3 is TGTGCCACCTGGGACGGGCCGGCGGGTTATAAGAAACTCTTT.

For the V gene the call is TRGV4; the J gene has no call. This CDR3 comprises 12 residues. The germline V gene has CDR1 EGSTGY and CDR2 YDSYTSSV. The CDR3 nucleotides are TGTGCCACCTGGGATGGGCTTAGGTGTAAACTCTTT. The encoded protein is CATWDGLRCKLF.

In regard to this clone: This specimen includes other DNA sequences encoding the same CDR3. The chain employs TRGV9 and TRGJ1 or TRGJ2. TCRdb records no J gene; here it was assigned by comparing the DNA to germline. The CDR3 sequence is 11 residues long. Looked up from germline, CDR1 is GITISATS and CDR2 is ISYDGTV (reference sequence). The junction had 4 bases not matched to a gene; V was cut back by 4 bases and J by 7 bases. The CDR3 DNA reads TGTGCCTTGTGGGAAGGGTATAAGAAACTCTTT. It codes for CALWEGYKKLF.

The V gene is TRGV4, the J gene TRGJ1 or TRGJ2. TCRdb does not report a J gene; here it was assigned by matching the DNA to germline references. J was trimmed by 12 bases and V by 0 bases; bases with no gene match: 11. CDR3 length equals 13 residues. Germline V gene data show CDR1 as EGSTGY and CDR2 as YDSYTSSV. The CDR3, as DNA: TGTGCCACCTGGGATGGGCTAGGGTTAAGGAAACTCTTT. Translation: CATWDGLGLRKLF.

The chain employs TRGV2 and TRGJ1 or TRGJ2. The J gene, missing from TCRdb, was assigned here through DNA to germline matching. J lost 11 bases, V lost 1 base, and 11 bases had no gene match. The CDR3 is 13 residues long. The germline V gene encodes CDR1 EGSNGY and CDR2 YDSYNSKV. The CDR3 here is CATWDGNGKEKLF. The CDR3 nucleotides are TGTGCCACCTGGGACGGAAATGGCAAGGAGAAACTCTTT.

V gene TRGV9 was called; the J gene was not. Looked up from germline, CDR1 is GITISATS and CDR2 is ISYDGTV (reference sequence). This CDR3 comprises 10 residues. CDR3 DNA sequence: TGTGCCTTGTGGGAGGGCCCAAAACTCTTT. Its translation is CALWEGPKLF.

The table lists this clone with a few counts. The V and J genes are TRGV9 and TRGJ1 or TRGJ2. Trimming cost V 2 bases and J 4 bases; bases outside gene matches: 2. Germline V gene lookup returns CDR1 GITISATS and CDR2 ISYDGTV (reference sequence). The CDR3 is 12 residues long. The CDR3 bases are TGTGCCTTGTGGGAGGGCTATTATAAGAAACTCTTT. Its translation is CALWEGYYKKLF.

The J gene is TRGJ1 or TRGJ2, the V gene TRGV5. The J gene was missing in TCRdb and was found by matching the end of the DNA to germline. Germline V lookup: CDR1 VINAFY, CDR2 YDVSNSKD. J was trimmed by 3 bases and V by 5 bases; bases with no gene match: 4. CDR3 length equals 12 residues. In DNA, the CDR3 is TGTGCCACCTGGGCCGCTTATTATAAGAAACTCTTT. It codes for CATWAAYYKKLF.

The chain links TRGV9 to TRGJ1 or TRGJ2. TCRdb is silent on the J gene; assignment here came from matching the DNA to germline. Germline V gives CDR1 GITISATS, CDR2 ISYDGTV (reference sequence). Losses at the gene ends were 2 bases for V and 7 bases for J; bases not matched to a gene: 2. This CDR3 comprises 11 residues. The CDR3 protein is CALWEEYKKLF. As DNA, the CDR3 is TGTGCCTTGTGGGAGGAATATAAGAAACTCTTT.

As concerns this clone: Other DNA sequences within the sample encode an identical CDR3. The V call is TRGV9, the J call TRGJ1 or TRGJ2. TCRdb records no J gene; here it was assigned by comparing the DNA to germline. The V gene's germline CDR1 is GITISATS and CDR2 ISYDGTV (reference sequence). CDR3 size: 24 residues. Germline trimming cut 4 bases from V and 7 bases from J; bases unmatched to any gene: 43. CDR3 in amino acids: CALWELPPLCSVAPEPSTRYKKLF. Here the CDR3 DNA reads TGTGCCTTGTGGGAACTACCCCCTTTGTGTTCCGTTGCGCCGGAGCCTTCCACCCGGTATAAGAAACTCTTT.

As to this clone: This may be a read error, as it is one base from a much larger clone. The sample holds other DNA sequences that translate to the same CDR3. The chain carries TRGV9 and TRGJP. TCRdb supplies no J gene; here it was assigned by aligning the nucleotide sequence to germline. This CDR3 is built from 15 residues. Trimming took 4 bases from V and 7 from J; bases not matched to a gene: 4. Germline CDR1 GITISATS, CDR2 ISYDGTV (reference sequence). CDR3 loop: CALWEQELGKKIKVF. The CDR3 nucleotides read TGTGCCTTGTGGGAACAGGAGTTGGGCAAAAAAATCAAGGTATTT.

This clone was observed a handful of times. V gene TRGV3 combines with J gene TRGJ1 or TRGJ2. TCRdb lists no J gene, so it was determined here by aligning the DNA to germline. Germline V lookup: CDR1 VTNTFY, CDR2 YDVSTARD (reference sequence). The CDR3 length is 15 residues. The V segment lost 0 bases and the J segment 3 bases; nucleotides outside the gene matches: 8. The CDR3 DNA reads TGTGCCACCTGGGACAGGCGGGCGGCTTATTATAAGAAACTCTTT. Translation gives CATWDRRAAYYKKLF.

This clone was counted a few times. This chain uses TRGV9 with TRGJP1. TCRdb carries no J gene annotation; the J gene was assigned here by matching the DNA with germline. The CDR3 runs 12 residues. Germline loops: CDR1 GITISATS, CDR2 ISYDGTV (reference sequence). Germline trimming cut 2 bases from V and 8 bases from J; bases unmatched to any gene: 2. CDR3 region: CALWEGGWFKIF. The DNA of the CDR3 is TGTGCCTTGTGGGAGGGAGGTTGGTTCAAGATATTT.

This clone has a handful of counts. This specimen includes other DNA sequences encoding the same CDR3. The gene calls are TRGV4 and TRGJ1 or TRGJ2. The J gene is absent in TCRdb and was assigned here via DNA matching to germline. This CDR3 has 12 amino acids. CDR1 is EGSTGY, CDR2 YDSYTSSV, per germline. J gave up 5 bases and V 1 base, and 2 bases lay outside the gene matches. The CDR3: CATWDGDYKKLF. The CDR3 bases are TGTGCCACCTGGGATGGTGATTATAAGAAACTCTTT.

V gene TRGV8 combines with J gene TRGJ1 or TRGJ2. No J segment appears in TCRdb, so it was assigned here by matching the sequence to germline. J was trimmed by 6 bases and V by 2 bases; bases with no gene match: 13. This CDR3 has 15 residues. Germline CDR1 reads VENAVY; CDR2 reads YDSYNSRV. The CDR3 loop is CATWDTQPGIYKKLF. CDR3 coding DNA: TGTGCCACCTGGGATACTCAACCGGGAATTTATAAGAAACTCTTT.

The V gene call reads TRGV5; no J gene was called. The length of the CDR3 is 14 residues. The V gene's germline CDR1 is VINAFY and CDR2 YDVSNSKD. The CDR3 DNA is TGTGCCACCTGGGACAGGCCCTGGTATTATAAGGAACTCTTT. This sequence encodes CATWDRPWYYKELF.

The rearrangement links TRGV9 to TRGJP. No J gene was available from TCRdb, and it was assigned here by a germline match of the DNA. The CDR3 sequence is 17 residues long. Trimming cost V 5 bases and J 6 bases; bases outside gene matches: 10. Looked up from germline, CDR1 is GITISATS and CDR2 is ISYDGTV (reference sequence). CDR3 in amino acids: CALWGALGELGKKIKVF. Written as DNA, the CDR3 is TGTGCCTTGTGGGGGGCCCTGGGAGAGTTGGGCAAAAAAATCAAGGTATTT.